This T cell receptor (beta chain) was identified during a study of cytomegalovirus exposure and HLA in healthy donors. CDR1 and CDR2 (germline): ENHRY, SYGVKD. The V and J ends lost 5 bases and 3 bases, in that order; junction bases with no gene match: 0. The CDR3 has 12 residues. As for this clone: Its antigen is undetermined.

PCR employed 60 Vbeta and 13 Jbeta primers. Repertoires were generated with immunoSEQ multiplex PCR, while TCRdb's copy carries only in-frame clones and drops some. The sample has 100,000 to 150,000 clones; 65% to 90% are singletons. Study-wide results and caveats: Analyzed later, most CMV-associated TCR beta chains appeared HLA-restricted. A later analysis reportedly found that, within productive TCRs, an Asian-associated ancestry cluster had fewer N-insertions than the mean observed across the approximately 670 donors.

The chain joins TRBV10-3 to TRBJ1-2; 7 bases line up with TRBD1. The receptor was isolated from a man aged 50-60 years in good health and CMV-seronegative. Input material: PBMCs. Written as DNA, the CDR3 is TGTGCCATCAGTCAGGGGGACTATGGCTACACCTTC. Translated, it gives CAISQGDYGYTF.